A single sample gave rise to the 17 T cell receptor beta chains below, sequenced in a study of blood T cell repertoires in COVID-19. Some clones are missing from TCRdb's copy, which holds only in-frame ones; the method was immunoSEQ multiplex PCR. The sample includes roughly 60,000 clones, around four fifths of them seen just once. The sample taken for sequencing was peripheral blood. These receptors were collected from an elderly man with acute or convalescent COVID-19.

The CDR3 bases are TGCGCCAGCAGTCAATCGAGGAGGGGGCCCCCCGCCACTGAAGCTTTCTTT. This codes for CASSQSRRGPPATEAFF. V is TRBV23-1 and J is TRBJ1-1; TRBD1 aligns across 7 bases. TRBV23-1 is an ORF, and what it does is uncertain. The J segment lost 4 bases and the V segment lost 0 bases, leaving 11 bases of the junction unmatched. The CDR3 extends over 17 amino acids.

The chain has TRBV2 and TRBJ1-1; D possibly corresponds to TRBD1 (5 bases). Germline CDR1 SNHLY, CDR2 FYNNEI. The CDR3 runs to 14 residues. Between the trimmed V and J ends, which lost 4 bases and 6 bases, there was a span of 15 bases. CDR3 coding DNA: TGTGCCAGCAGTGGCATTGCAGGGTTCGCTGAAGCTTTCTTT. Protein: CASSGIAGFAEAFF.

The rearrangement uses TRBV10-1 and TRBJ2-2; D call uncertain. Germline CDR1 WNHNN, CDR2 SYGVQD (reference sequence). Deletions cut 8 bases from V and 5 bases from J, with 6 bases between. This CDR3 has 11 residues. CDR3 protein: CASRGTGELFF. The CDR3, as DNA: TGCGCCAGCCGAGGTACCGGGGAGCTGTTTTTT.

The V and J genes are TRBV29-1 and TRBJ2-1, with D tentatively TRBD2 (6 bases). CDR1 and CDR2 (germline): SQVTM, ANQGSEA. The CDR3 contains 14 residues. V was trimmed by 0 bases and J by 7 bases, leaving 13 bases between them. CDR3 loop: CSVEDWRGENEQFF. DNA for the CDR3: TGCAGCGTTGAAGATTGGCGGGGAGAGAATGAGCAGTTCTTC.

The V gene is TRBV5-1, the J gene TRBJ2-4; the D gene is possibly TRBD1 (6 bases). Per germline, CDR1 SGHRS and CDR2 YFSETQ. The V end lost 0 bases, the J end lost 1 base, and 11 bases lay between the germline ends. The CDR3 is 16 amino acids. CDR3 DNA sequence: TGCGCCAGCAGCTTGGGGCAGGGGATCGCCAAAAACATTCAGTACTTC. It yields the protein CASSLGQGIAKNIQYF.

The J gene is TRBJ1-1, the V gene TRBV6-5, with 7 bases that match TRBD1. There are 13 residues in the CDR3. Germline lookup yields CDR1 MNHEY and CDR2 SVGAGI. Unmatched junction bases numbered 4, after V lost 6 bases and J lost 3 bases. The CDR3 coding sequence is TGTGCCAGCAGCCCCGACAGGGACACTGAAGCTTTCTTT. Amino acids: CASSPDRDTEAFF.

The chain recombines TRBV7-2 with TRBJ1-1; the match to TRBD1 covers 9 bases. CDR1 is SGHTA and CDR2 is FQGNSA in the germline V gene. This CDR3 spans 15 amino acids. J gave up 5 bases and V 3 bases, and 7 bases lay outside the gene matches. Written as DNA, the CDR3 is TGTGCCAGCAGCTTGCCTAGGACAGGGGCTACTGAAGCTTTCTTT. This codes for CASSLPRTGATEAFF.

This sequence joins TRBV24-1 and TRBJ2-3; D possibly corresponds to TRBD1 (6 bases). CDR1 KGHDR and CDR2 SFDVKD come from the germline V gene. Trimming shortened V by 5 bases and J by 1 base, and 6 bases separated the two germline ends. CDR3 length: 13 amino acids. In DNA form, the CDR3 reads TGTGCCACCAGTGCAGGGGGCACAGATACGCAGTATTTT. Residues: CATSAGGTDTQYF.

V and J are TRBV7-2 and TRBJ1-2; D remains unclear. Deletions cut 1 base from V and 4 bases from J, with 10 bases between. Germline CDR1 reads SGHTA; CDR2 reads FQGNSA. The CDR3 consists of 14 residues. The DNA for the CDR3 is TGTGCCAGCAGCTTAGTCGCAGATCTCTATGGCTACACCTTC. This translates into CASSLVADLYGYTF.

This CDR3 reads CASSWDRGWAFF. In nucleotides, the CDR3 is TGTGCCAGCAGCTGGGACAGGGGGTGGGCTTTCTTT. The genes are TRBV7-9 and TRBJ1-1, with TRBD1 identical over 11 bases. Unmatched junction bases numbered 3, after V lost 4 bases and J lost 11 bases. The germline V gene has CDR1 SEHNR and CDR2 FQNEAQ (reference sequence). CDR3 length: 12 amino acids.

The chain joins TRBV18 to TRBJ2-3; D perhaps matches TRBD1 (5 bases). The germline V gene has CDR1 KGHSH and CDR2 LQKENI. The CDR3 has 16 amino acids. V was shortened by 3 bases and J by 2 bases, with 15 bases between the two germline ends. CDR3 region: CASSPTTVKTTDTQYF. The CDR3 DNA reads as TGTGCCAGCTCACCTACGACAGTGAAAACCACAGATACGCAGTATTTT.

The gene calls are TRBV7-9 and TRBJ2-3; 9 positions match TRBD1. The germline CDR1 and CDR2 sequences are SEHNR and FQNEAQ (reference sequence). CDR3 size: 16 residues. The ends lost 5 bases at V and 1 base at J; junction bases unmatched: 7. The CDR3 DNA reads TGTGCCAGCAGCGCCGGACAGGGGCGAGGCACAGATACGCAGTATTTT. This sequence encodes CASSAGQGRGTDTQYF.

The V gene is TRBV5-4, the J gene TRBJ2-2, with D possibly matching TRBD1 (6 bases). This CDR3 has 14 amino acids. Germline V gene sequence: CDR1 SGHNT, CDR2 YYREEE (reference sequence). Trimming cost V 1 base and J 3 bases, with 7 bases left between them. As DNA, the CDR3 is TGTGCCAGCAGCTTGAACAGGGACACCGGGGAGCTGTTTTTT. This gives the protein CASSLNRDTGELFF.

The gene calls are TRBV3-1 (or the pseudogene TRBV3-2) and TRBJ2-5, with D possibly matching TRBD2 (5 bases). Germline V gene lookup returns CDR1 LGHDT and CDR2 YNNKEL (reference sequence). The CDR3 length is 13 residues. V was trimmed by 3 bases and J by 7 bases, leaving 12 bases between them. The CDR3 loop reads CASSHTHSGTQYF. In DNA form, the CDR3 reads TGTGCCAGCAGCCACACCCACAGCGGGACCCAGTACTTC.

This chain joins TRBV25-1 and TRBJ2-3; 11 bases agree with TRBD2. In germline, CDR1 is MGHDK, CDR2 SYGVNS. This CDR3 comprises 14 residues. The trim removed 5 bases at V and 6 bases at J, leaving 4 bases unmatched. The CDR3 DNA is TGTGCCAGCAGTCGTAGGACTAGCGGGGATACGCAGTATTTT. As protein: CASSRRTSGDTQYF.

A remark on this clone: Other nucleotide sequences in the sample specify the same CDR3. The V and J genes are TRBV5-4 and TRBJ2-7; weak D call: TRBD2 (6 bases). CDR1 is SGHNT and CDR2 is YYREEE in the germline V gene (reference sequence). The CDR3 has 16 amino acids. Trimming pared 4 bases from V and 0 bases from J, leaving 17 bases between. The CDR3: CASSPRTGESSYEQYF. The CDR3 DNA follows: TGTGCCAGCAGCCCGCGGACGGGGGAGAGCTCCTACGAGCAGTACTTC.

The chain uses TRBV9 and TRBJ2-1, with 7 bases aligning to TRBD2. V was pared by 4 bases and J by 3 bases, with 7 bases of the junction left unmatched. The CDR3 consists of 15 residues. Germline CDR1 reads SGDLS; CDR2 reads YYNGEE. The CDR3 region is CASSPPGGLYNEQFF. The CDR3 bases are TGTGCCAGCAGCCCCCCGGGGGGACTCTACAATGAGCAGTTCTTC.